This paragraph reports one T cell receptor (beta chain). The antigen is not known. Every isolated RNA sample was fully reverse transcribed, so sequencing captured expressed TCRB transcripts. Sequencing was performed with immunoSEQ multiplex PCR; in TCRdb, only in-frame clones are kept and a portion is missing. Among 810,000 or so clones, 15% to 20% were seen once, and the ten largest hold 0.02% to 0.025%. The data derive from a study of beta chain features in type 1 diabetes. General study results and limits: For Type 1 diabetes patients, all four CD4+ subsets carried TCRB CDR3s that were moderately but significantly shorter.

The clonotype originates from a young woman in good health. The sample comprised naive CD4+ T cells from blood.

CDR3 nucleotides: TGTGCCAGCAGCCGGTCTTCCTACAGTCGCATCATCGGGGAGCTGTTTTTT. Its protein product is CASSRSSYSRIIGELFF. The chain employs TRBV5-4 and TRBJ2-2; D gene unclear. The CDR3 runs to 17 residues. The V gene lost 4 bases and the J gene lost 7 bases, with 23 bases spanning the gap. Germline V gives CDR1 SGHNT, CDR2 YYREEE (reference sequence).